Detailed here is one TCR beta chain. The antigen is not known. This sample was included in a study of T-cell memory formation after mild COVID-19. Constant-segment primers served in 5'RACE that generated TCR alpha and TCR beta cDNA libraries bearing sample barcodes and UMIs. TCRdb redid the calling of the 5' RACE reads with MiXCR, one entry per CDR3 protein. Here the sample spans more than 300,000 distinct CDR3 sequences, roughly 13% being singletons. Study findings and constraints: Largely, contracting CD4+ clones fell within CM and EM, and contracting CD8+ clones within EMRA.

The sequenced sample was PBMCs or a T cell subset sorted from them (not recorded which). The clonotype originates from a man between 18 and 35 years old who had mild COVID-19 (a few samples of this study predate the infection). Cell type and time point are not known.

The CDR3 DNA reads as TGTGCCAGCAGTAACAAGGGCGGCTACACCTTC. Its translation is CASSNKGGYTF. V is TRBV6-5 and J is TRBJ1-2; D unresolved. Per germline, CDR1 MNHEY and CDR2 SVGAGI. There are 11 residues in the CDR3. Trimming shortened V by 5 bases and J by 8 bases, and 9 bases separated the two germline ends.